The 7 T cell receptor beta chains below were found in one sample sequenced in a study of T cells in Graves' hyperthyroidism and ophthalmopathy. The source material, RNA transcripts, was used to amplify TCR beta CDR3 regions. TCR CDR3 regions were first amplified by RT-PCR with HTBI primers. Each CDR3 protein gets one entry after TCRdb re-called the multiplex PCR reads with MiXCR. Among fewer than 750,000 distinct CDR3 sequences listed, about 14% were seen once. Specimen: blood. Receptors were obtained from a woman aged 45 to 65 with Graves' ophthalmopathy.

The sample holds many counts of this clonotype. The CDR3 region has the DNA TGTGCCAGCAGCCTCCTAAATGTGGTCACGGTGGGCACAGATACGCAGTATTTT. Translating gives CASSLLNVVTVGTDTQYF. This rearrangement joins TRBV7-2 to TRBJ2-3; no clear D gene. V lost 5 bases and J lost 1, with 22 bases in between. This CDR3 region has 18 residues. Germline lookup yields CDR1 SGHTA and CDR2 FQGNSA.

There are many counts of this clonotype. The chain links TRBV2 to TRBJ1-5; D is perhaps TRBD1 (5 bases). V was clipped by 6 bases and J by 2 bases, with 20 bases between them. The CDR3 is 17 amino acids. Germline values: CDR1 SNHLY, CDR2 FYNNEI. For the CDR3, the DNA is TGTGCCAGCAGCCCCGGCGGGGGGGGTGGAGGCAATCAGCCCCAGCATTTT. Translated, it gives CASSPGGGGGGNQPQHF. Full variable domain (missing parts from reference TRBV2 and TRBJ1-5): EPEVTQTPSHQVTQMGQEVILRCVPISNHLYFYWYRQILGQKVEFLVSFYNNEISEKSEIFDDQFSVERPDGSNFTLKIRSTKLEDSAMYFCASSPGGGGGGNQPQHFGDGTRLSIL.

CDR3 protein: CASRRTGRGTGELFF. In DNA, the CDR3 is TGTGCCAGCAGGCGGACAGGACGAGGCACCGGGGAGCTGTTTTTT. The rearrangement uses TRBV14 and TRBJ2-2; 7 nucleotides match TRBD1. CDR1 and CDR2 (germline): SGHDN, FVKESK. Trimming cost V 6 bases and J 4 bases; bases outside gene matches: 8. The CDR3 runs 15 residues.

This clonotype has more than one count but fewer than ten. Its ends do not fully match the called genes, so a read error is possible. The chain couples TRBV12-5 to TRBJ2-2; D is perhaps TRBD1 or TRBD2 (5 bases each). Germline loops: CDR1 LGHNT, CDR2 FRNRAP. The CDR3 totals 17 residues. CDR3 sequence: CASGLVGTDHYTRELFF. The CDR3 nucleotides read TGTGCTAGTGGTTTGGTAGGGACGGATCACTACACCAGGGAGCTGTTTTTT.

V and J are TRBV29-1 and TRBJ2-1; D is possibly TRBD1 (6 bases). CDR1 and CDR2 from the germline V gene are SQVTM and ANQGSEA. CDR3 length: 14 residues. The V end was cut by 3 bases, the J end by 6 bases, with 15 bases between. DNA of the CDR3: TGCAGCGTTGAGTGGACAGAATGGGCCAATGAGCAGTTCTTC. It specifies CSVEWTEWANEQFF.

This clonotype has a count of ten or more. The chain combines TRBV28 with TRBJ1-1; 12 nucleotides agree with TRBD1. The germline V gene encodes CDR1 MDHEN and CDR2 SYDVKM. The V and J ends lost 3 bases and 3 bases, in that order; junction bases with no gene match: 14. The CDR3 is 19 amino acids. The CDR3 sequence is CASSFSGTGGAGWDTEAFF. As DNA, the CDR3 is TGTGCCAGCAGTTTCTCCGGGACAGGGGGCGCAGGGTGGGACACTGAAGCTTTCTTT.

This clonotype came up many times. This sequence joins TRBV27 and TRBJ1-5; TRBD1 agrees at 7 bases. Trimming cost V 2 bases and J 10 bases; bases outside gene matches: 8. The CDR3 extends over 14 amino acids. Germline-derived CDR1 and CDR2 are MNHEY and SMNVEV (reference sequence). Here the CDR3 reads CASSLGDSGTPQHF. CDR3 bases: TGTGCCAGCAGTTTAGGGGACAGCGGGACCCCCCAGCATTTT.